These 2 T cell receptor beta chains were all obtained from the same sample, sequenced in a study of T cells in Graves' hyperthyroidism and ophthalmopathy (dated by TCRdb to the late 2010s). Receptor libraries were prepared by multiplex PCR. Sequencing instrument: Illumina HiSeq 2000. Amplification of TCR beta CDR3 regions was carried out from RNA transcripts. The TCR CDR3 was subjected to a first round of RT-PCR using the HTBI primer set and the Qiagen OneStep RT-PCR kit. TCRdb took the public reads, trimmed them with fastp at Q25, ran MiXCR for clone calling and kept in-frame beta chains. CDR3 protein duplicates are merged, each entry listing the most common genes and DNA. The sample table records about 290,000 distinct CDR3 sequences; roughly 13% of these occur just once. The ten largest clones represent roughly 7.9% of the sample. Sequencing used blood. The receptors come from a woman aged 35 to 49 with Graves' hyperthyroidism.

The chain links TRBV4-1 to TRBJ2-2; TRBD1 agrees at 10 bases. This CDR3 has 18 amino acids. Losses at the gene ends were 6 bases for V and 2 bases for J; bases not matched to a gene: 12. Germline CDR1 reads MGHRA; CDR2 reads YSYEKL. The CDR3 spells CASSPSGTGATNTGELFF. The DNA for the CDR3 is TGCGCCAGCAGTCCCTCCGGGACAGGGGCGACTAACACCGGGGAGCTGTTTTTT.

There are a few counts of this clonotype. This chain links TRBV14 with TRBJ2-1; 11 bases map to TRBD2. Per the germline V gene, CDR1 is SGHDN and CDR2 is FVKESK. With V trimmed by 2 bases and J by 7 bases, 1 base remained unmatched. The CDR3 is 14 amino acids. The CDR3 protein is CASSQRLAGNEQFF. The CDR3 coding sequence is TGTGCCAGCAGCCAACGACTAGCGGGGAATGAGCAGTTCTTC. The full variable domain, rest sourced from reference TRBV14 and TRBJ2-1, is EAGVTQFPSHSVIEKGQTVTLRCDPISGHDNLYWYRRVMGKEIKFLLHFVKESKQDESGMPNNRFLAERTGGTYSTLKVQPAELEDSGVYFCASSQRLAGNEQFFGPGTRLTVL.